Below are 9 T cell receptor beta chains sequenced from a single sample in a study of T cell responses to AZD1222 COVID-19 vaccine. Sequencing used immunoSEQ multiplex PCR; TCRdb keeps in-frame clones, though not all of them. The sample has 110,000 or so clones, about 91% seen once. The specimen was peripheral blood, collected 28 days after the second AZD1222 dose. Source of these receptors: an adult who received the AZD1222 COVID-19 vaccine.

This clone was recorded a few times. In DNA, the CDR3 is TGTGCCAGCAGCGCCCGCATAAGGACGGAACACAATCAGCCCCAGCATTTT. Its protein product is CASSARIRTEHNQPQHF. V usage is TRBV11-2 and J usage is TRBJ1-5; no clear D. From germline, CDR1 is SGHAT and CDR2 FQNNGV. V was cut by 5 bases and J by 3 bases, with 20 bases left in between. CDR3 length equals 17 residues.

The chain has TRBV28 and TRBJ1-1; D gene ambiguous. CDR3 length equals 11 residues. Germline V gives CDR1 MDHEN, CDR2 SYDVKM. Trimming removed 8 bases at V and 4 bases at J, with 8 bases between. The CDR3 protein is CASHYTTEAFF. DNA for the CDR3: TGTGCCAGCCACTACACCACTGAAGCTTTCTTT.

The chain couples TRBV5-1 to TRBJ1-1, with D unresolved. Trimming cost V 2 bases and J 0 bases, with 5 bases left between them. The CDR3 loop spans 13 amino acids. Germline lookup yields CDR1 SGHRS and CDR2 YFSETQ. The CDR3 protein is CASSFDMNTEAFF. In DNA form, the CDR3 reads TGCGCCAGCAGCTTCGACATGAACACTGAAGCTTTCTTT.

The chain joins TRBV28 to TRBJ1-2; D is possibly TRBD1 (5 bases). The germline CDR1 and CDR2 sequences are MDHEN and SYDVKM. The CDR3 spans 14 residues. Trimming took off 3 bases at V and 1 base at J, with 9 bases between the two ends. Here the CDR3 DNA reads TGTGCCAGCAGTTTTGGGGACGGTAACTATGGCTACACCTTC. It translates to CASSFGDGNYGYTF.

The gene calls are TRBV6-5 and TRBJ2-5; tentative D call: TRBD1 (5 bases). Trimming left V 8 bases short and J 4 bases short, with 8 bases between. Germline V gene data show CDR1 as MNHEY and CDR2 as SVGAGI. CDR3 size: 11 residues. Written as DNA, the CDR3 is TGTGCCAGCTATCAGGGAGAGACCCAGTACTTC. It yields the protein CASYQGETQYF.

J is TRBJ1-5 and V is TRBV6-1; the D gene is possibly TRBD1 (5 bases). The CDR3 length is 17 residues. Trimming pared 4 bases from V and 0 bases from J, leaving 16 bases between. CDR1 is MNHNS and CDR2 is SASEGT in the germline V gene. As DNA, the CDR3 is TGTGCCAGCAGTGGGACATCACTGGGATATAGCAATCAGCCCCAGCATTTT. This sequence encodes CASSGTSLGYSNQPQHF.

J is TRBJ2-4 and V is TRBV29-1; TRBD2 is a possible D gene (6 bases). Germline CDR1 SQVTM, CDR2 ANQGSEA. Trimming removed 6 bases at V and 5 bases at J, with 11 bases between. CDR3 size: 12 residues. CDR3 sequence reads: CSVDGGENIQYF. For the CDR3, the DNA is TGCAGCGTCGACGGAGGGGAAAACATTCAGTACTTC. The full variable domain, in which reference TRBV29-1 and TRBJ2-4 provide the parts outside the CDR3, is SAVISQKPSRDICQRGTSLTIQCQVDSQVTMMFWYRQQPGQSLTLIATANQGSEATYESGFVIDKFPISRPNLTFSTLTVSNMSPEDSSIYLCSVDGGENIQYFGAGTRLSVL.

V gene TRBV7-6 combines with J gene TRBJ1-1; perhaps TRBD1 as D (5 bases). Germline V gene data show CDR1 as SGHVS and CDR2 as FNYEAQ. The V and J ends lost 0 bases and 4 bases respectively, with 15 bases between them. The CDR3 covers 16 residues. The CDR3 here is CASSLALSGGGTEAFF. As DNA, the CDR3 is TGTGCCAGCAGCTTAGCGCTATCCGGGGGTGGCACTGAAGCTTTCTTT.

The V call is TRBV11-1, the J call TRBJ1-3, with D possibly matching TRBD1 (5 bases). Trimming shortened V by 5 bases and J by 0 bases, and 14 bases separated the two germline ends. The CDR3 spans 16 residues. Germline CDR1 is SGHAT and CDR2 is FQDESV (reference sequence). Here the CDR3 DNA reads TGTGCCAGCAGCCCGGGACTCTGGCACTCTGGAAACACCATATATTTT. Translating it yields CASSPGLWHSGNTIYF.